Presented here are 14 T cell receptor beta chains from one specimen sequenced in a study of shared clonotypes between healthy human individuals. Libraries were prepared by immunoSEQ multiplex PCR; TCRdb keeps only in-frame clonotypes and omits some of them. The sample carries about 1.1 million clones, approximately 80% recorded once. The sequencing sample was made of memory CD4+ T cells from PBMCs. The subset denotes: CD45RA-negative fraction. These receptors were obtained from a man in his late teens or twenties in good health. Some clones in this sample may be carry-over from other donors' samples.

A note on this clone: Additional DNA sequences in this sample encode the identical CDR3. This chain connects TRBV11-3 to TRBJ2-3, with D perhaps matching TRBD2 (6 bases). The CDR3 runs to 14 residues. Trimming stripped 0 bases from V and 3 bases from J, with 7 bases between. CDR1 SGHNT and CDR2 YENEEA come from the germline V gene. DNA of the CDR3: TGTGCCAGCAGCTTAGACGGGAGTACAGATACGCAGTATTTT. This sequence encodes CASSLDGSTDTQYF.

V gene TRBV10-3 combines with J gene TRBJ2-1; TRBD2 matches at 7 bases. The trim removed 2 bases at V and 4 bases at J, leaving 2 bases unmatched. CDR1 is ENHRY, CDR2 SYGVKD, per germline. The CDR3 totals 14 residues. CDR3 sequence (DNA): TGTGCCATCAGTGAGGAGCGGGATTACAATGAGCAGTTCTTC. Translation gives CAISEERDYNEQFF.

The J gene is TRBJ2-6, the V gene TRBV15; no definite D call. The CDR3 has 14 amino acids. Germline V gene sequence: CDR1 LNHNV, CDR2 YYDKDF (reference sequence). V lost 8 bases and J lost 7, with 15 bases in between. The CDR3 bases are TGTGCCACCCTTCGCGGTGGTTCAGCCAACGTCCTGACTTTC. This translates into CATLRGGSANVLTF.

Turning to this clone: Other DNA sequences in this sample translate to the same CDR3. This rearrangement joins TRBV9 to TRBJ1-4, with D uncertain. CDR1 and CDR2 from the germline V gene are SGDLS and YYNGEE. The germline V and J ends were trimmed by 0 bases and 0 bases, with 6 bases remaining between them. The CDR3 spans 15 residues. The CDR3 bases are TGTGCCAGCAGCGTAGGTCCTGCAACTAATGAAAAACTGTTTTTT. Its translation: CASSVGPATNEKLFF.

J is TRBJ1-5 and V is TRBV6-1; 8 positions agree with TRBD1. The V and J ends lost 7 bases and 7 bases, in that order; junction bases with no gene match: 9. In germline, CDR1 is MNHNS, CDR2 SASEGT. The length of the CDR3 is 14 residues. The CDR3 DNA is TGTGCCAGCACGACCCAGGGGGCCGGGCAGCCCCAGCATTTT. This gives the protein CASTTQGAGQPQHF.

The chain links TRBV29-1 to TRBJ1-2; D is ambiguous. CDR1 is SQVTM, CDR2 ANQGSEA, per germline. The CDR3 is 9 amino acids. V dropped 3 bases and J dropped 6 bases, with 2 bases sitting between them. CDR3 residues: CSVENGYTF. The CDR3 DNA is TGCAGCGTTGAGAATGGCTACACCTTC. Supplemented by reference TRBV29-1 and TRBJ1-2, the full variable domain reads SAVISQKPSRDICQRGTSLTIQCQVDSQVTMMFWYRQQPGQSLTLIATANQGSEATYESGFVIDKFPISRPNLTFSTLTVSNMSPEDSSIYLCSVENGYTFGSGTRLTVV.

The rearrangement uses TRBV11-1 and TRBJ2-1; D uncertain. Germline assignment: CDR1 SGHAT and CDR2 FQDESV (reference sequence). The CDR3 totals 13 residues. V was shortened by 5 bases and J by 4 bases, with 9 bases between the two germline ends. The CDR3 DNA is TGTGCCAGCAGCCCTTCAACGTACAATGAGCAGTTCTTC. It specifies CASSPSTYNEQFF. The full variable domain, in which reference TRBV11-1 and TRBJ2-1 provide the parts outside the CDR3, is EAEVAQSPRYKITEKSQAVAFWCDPISGHATLYWYRQILGQGPELLVQFQDESVVDDSQLPKDRFSAERLKGVDSTLKIQPAELGDSAMYLCASSPSTYNEQFFGPGTRLTVL.

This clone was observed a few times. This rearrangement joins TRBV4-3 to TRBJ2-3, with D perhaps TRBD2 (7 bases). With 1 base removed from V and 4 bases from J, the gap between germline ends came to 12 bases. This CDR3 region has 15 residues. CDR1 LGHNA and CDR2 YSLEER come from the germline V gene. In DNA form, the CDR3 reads TGCGCCAGCAGCCAAGGGGGGGGGCGCGCAGATACGCAGTATTTT. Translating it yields CASSQGGGRADTQYF.

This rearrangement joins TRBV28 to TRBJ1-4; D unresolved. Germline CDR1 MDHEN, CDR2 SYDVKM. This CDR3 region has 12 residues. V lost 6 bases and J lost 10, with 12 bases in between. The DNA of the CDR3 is TGTGCCAGCAGGGTGGCAGCCGCAAAACTGTTTTTT. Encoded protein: CASRVAAAKLFF.

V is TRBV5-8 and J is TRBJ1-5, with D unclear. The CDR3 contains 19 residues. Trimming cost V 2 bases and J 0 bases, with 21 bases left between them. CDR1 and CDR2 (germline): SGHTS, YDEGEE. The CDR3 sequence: CASSFGPPSGLYSNQPQHF. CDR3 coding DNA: TGTGCCAGCAGCTTCGGCCCCCCGAGCGGGCTATATAGCAATCAGCCCCAGCATTTT.

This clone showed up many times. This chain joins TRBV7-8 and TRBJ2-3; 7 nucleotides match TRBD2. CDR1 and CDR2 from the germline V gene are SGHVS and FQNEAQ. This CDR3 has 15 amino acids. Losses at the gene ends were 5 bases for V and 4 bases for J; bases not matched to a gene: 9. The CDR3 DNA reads TGTGCCAGCAGCAAAGACGGACTAGATGCAGATACGCAGTATTTT. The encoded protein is CASSKDGLDADTQYF.

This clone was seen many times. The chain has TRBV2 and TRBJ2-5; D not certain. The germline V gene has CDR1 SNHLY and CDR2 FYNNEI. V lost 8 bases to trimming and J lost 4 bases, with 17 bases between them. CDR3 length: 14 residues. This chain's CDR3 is CASSRATRRETQYF. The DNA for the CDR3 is TGTGCCAGCTCCCGGGCCACGAGGCGAGAGACCCAGTACTTC.

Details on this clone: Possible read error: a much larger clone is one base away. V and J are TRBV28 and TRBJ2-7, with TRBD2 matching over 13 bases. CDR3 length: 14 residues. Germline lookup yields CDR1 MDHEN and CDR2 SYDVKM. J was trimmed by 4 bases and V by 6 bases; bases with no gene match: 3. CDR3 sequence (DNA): TGTGCCAGCAGCCAGGGACTAGCGGGATACGAGCAGTACTTC. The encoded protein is CASSQGLAGYEQYF.

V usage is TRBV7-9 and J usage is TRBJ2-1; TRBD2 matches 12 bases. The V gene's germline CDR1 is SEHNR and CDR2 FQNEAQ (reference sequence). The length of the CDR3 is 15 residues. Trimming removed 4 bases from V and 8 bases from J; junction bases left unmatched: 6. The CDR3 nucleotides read TGTGCCAGCAGCTCGTATCTAGCGGGAGGGGATGAGCAGTTCTTC. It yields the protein CASSSYLAGGDEQFF.